This T cell receptor (beta chain) was sequenced for a study of T cells in Graves' hyperthyroidism and ophthalmopathy. Patients having uncontrolled infection, another autoimmune disease, pregnancy or lactation were not included. This clonotype was seen at least ten times. This CDR3 has 16 residues. Germline V gene sequence: CDR1 SGHAT, CDR2 FQNNGV. Trimming left V 2 bases short and J 3 bases short, with 14 bases between. The CDR3 regions of TCR beta were amplified from RNA transcripts. The TCR CDR3 first-round RT-PCR relied on the HTBI primer set. TCRdb called the multiplex PCR reads again in MiXCR, with one record for every CDR3 protein. The sample carries about 700,000 distinct CDR3 sequences, 11% to 15% recorded once.

The specimen was blood. This sequence originates from a woman between 18 and 30 years old with Graves' hyperthyroidism. The chain couples TRBV11-2 to TRBJ2-1; no reliable D call. Here the CDR3 DNA reads TGTGCCAGCAGCTTAACGGCTACTCGAAACTACAATGAGCAGTTCTTC. Encoded protein: CASSLTATRNYNEQFF.